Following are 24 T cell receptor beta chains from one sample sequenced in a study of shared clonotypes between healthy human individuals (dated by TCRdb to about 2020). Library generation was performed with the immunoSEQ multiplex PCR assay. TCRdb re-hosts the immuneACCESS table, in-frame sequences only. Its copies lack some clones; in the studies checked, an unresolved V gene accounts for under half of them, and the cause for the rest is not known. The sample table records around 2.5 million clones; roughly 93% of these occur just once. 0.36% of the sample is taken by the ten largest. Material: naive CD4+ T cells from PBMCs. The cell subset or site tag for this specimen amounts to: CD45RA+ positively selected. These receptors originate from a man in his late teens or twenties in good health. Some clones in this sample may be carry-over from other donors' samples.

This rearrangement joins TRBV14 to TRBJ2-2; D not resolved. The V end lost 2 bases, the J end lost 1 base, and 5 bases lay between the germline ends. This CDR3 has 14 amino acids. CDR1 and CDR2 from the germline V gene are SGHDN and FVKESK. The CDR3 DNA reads TGTGCCAGCAGCCAACTTGTGAACACCGGGGAGCTGTTTTTT. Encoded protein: CASSQLVNTGELFF. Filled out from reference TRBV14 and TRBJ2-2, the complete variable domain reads EAGVTQFPSHSVIEKGQTVTLRCDPISGHDNLYWYRRVMGKEIKFLLHFVKESKQDESGMPNNRFLAERTGGTYSTLKVQPAELEDSGVYFCASSQLVNTGELFFGEGSRLTVL.

The CDR3 spells CASRAGPAEAFF. The DNA of the CDR3 is TGTGCCAGTAGGGCAGGGCCCGCTGAAGCTTTCTTT. The chain joins TRBV19 to TRBJ1-1, with D possibly TRBD1 on 5 matching bases. Trimming removed 6 bases at V and 6 bases at J, with 11 bases between. The length of the CDR3 is 12 residues. The germline V gene encodes CDR1 LNHDA and CDR2 SQIVND (reference sequence).

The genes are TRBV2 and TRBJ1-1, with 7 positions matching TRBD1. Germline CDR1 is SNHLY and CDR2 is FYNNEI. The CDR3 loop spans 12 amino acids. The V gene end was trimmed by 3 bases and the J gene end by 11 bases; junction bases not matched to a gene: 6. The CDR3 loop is CASSERGQRAFF. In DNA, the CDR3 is TGTGCCAGCAGTGAGCGGGGACAGAGGGCTTTCTTT.

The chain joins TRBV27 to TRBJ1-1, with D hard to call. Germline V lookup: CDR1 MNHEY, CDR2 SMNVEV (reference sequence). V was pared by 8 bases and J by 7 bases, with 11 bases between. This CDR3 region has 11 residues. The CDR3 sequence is CASLGWGEAFF. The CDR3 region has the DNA TGTGCCAGCCTAGGGTGGGGTGAAGCTTTCTTT.

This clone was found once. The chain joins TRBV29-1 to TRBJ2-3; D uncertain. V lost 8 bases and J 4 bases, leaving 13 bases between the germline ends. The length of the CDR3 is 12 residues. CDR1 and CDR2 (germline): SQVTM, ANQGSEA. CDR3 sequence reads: CSIGQLADTQYF. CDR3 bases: TGCAGCATCGGGCAGTTGGCAGATACGCAGTATTTT.

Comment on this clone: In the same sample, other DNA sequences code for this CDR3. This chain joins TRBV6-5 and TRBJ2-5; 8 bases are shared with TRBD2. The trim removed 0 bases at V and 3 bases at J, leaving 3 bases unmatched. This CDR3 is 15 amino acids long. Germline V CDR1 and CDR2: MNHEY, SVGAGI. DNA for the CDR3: TGTGCCAGCAGTTACTCAGCGGGAGTTGAAGAGACCCAGTACTTC. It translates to CASSYSAGVEETQYF.

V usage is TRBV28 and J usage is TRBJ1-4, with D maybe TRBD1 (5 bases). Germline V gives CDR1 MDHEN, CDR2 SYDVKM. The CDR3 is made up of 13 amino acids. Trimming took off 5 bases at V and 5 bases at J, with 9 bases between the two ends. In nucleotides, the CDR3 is TGTGCCAGCAGTCGGGACGGGAATGAAAAACTGTTTTTT. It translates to CASSRDGNEKLFF. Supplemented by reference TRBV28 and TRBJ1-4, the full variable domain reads DVKVTQSSRYLVKRTGEKVFLECVQDMDHENMFWYRQDPGLGLRLIYFSYDVKMKEKGDIPEGYSVSREKKERFSLILESASTNQTSMYLCASSRDGNEKLFFGSGTQLSVL.

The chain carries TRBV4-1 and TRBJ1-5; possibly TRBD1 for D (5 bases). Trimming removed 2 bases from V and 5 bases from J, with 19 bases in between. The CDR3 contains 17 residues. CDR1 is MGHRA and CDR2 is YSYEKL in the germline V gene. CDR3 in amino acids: CASSQFGGFSGDQPQHF. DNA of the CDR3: TGCGCCAGCAGCCAATTTGGTGGCTTTTCGGGGGATCAGCCCCAGCATTTT.

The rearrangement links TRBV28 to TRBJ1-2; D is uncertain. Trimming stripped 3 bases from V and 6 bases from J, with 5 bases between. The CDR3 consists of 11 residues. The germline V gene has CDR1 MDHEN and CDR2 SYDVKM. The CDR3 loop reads CASSFYNGYTF. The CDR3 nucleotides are TGTGCCAGCAGTTTTTATAATGGCTACACCTTC.

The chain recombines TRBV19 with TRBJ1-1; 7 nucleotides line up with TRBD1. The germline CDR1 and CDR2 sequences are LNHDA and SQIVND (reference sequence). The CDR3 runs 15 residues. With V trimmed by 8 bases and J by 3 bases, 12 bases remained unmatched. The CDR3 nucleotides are TGTGCCAGTTGTAGGTGGCAGGGGGAGGACACTGAAGCTTTCTTT. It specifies CASCRWQGEDTEAFF.

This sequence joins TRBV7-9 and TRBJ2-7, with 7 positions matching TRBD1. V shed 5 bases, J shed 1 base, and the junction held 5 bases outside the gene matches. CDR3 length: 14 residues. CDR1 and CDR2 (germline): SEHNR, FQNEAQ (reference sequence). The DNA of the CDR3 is TGTGCCAGCAGCCCCTTACAGGGGTCCTACGAGCAGTACTTC. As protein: CASSPLQGSYEQYF. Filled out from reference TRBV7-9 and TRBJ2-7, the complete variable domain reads DTGVSQNPRHKITKRGQNVTFRCDPISEHNRLYWYRQTLGQGPEFLTYFQNEAQLEKSRLLSDRFSAERPKGSFSTLEIQRTEQGDSAMYLCASSPLQGSYEQYFGPGTRLTVT.

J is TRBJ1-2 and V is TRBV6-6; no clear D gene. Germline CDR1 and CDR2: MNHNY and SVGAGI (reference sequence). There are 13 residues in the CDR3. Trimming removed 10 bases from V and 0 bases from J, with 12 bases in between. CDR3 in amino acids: CATKDGANYGYTF. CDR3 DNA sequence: TGTGCCACTAAAGACGGAGCTAACTATGGCTACACCTTC.

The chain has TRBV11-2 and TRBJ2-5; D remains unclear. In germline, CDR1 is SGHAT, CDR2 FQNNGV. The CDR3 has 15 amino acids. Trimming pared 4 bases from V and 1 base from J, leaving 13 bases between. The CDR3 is CASSSNKTTQETQYF. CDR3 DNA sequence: TGTGCCAGCAGCTCCAATAAGACGACCCAAGAGACCCAGTACTTC. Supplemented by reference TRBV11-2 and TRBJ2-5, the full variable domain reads EAGVAQSPRYKIIEKRQSVAFWCNPISGHATLYWYQQILGQGPKLLIQFQNNGVVDDSQLPKDRFSAERLKGVDSTLKIQPAKLEDSAVYLCASSSNKTTQETQYFGPGTRLLVL.

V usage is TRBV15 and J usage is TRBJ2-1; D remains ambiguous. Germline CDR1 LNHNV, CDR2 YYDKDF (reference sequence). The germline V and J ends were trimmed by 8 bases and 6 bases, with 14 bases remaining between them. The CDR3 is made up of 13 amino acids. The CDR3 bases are TGTGCCACCGGGTGGGCCCGGAGCAATGAGCAGTTCTTC. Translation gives CATGWARSNEQFF.

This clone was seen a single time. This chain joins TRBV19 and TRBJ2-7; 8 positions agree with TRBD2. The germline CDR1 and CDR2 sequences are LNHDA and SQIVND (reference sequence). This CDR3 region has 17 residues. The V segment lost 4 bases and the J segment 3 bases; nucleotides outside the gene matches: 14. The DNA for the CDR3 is TGTGCCAGTAGTACCGGCCCCGGGACTAGGCAGTTCTACGAGCAGTACTTC. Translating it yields CASSTGPGTRQFYEQYF.

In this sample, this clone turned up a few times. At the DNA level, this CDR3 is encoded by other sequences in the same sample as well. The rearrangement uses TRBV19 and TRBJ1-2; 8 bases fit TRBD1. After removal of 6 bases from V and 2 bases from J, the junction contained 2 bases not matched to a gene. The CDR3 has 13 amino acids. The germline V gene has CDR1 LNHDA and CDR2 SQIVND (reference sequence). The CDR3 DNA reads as TGTGCCAGTAGCCGGGACAGGAACTATGGCTACACCTTC. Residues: CASSRDRNYGYTF. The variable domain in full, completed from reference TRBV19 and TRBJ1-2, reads DGGITQSPKYLFRKEGQNVTLSCEQNLNHDAMYWYRQDPGQGLRLIYYSQIVNDFQKGDIAEGYSVSREKKESFPLTVTSAQKNPTAFYLCASSRDRNYGYTFGSGTRLTVV.

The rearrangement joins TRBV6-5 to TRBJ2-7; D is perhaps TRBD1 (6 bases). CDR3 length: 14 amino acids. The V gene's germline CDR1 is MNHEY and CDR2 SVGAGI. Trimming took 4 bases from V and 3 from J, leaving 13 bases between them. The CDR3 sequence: CASSSLARGYEQYF. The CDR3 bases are TGTGCCAGCAGTTCGCTAGCCAGGGGCTACGAGCAGTACTTC.

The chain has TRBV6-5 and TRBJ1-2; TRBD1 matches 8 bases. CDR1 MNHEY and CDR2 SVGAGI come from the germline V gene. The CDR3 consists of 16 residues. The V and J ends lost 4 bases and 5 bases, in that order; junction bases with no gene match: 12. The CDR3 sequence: CASSLIEDRVRYGYTF. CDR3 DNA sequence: TGTGCCAGCAGTTTAATAGAGGACAGGGTTAGGTATGGCTACACCTTC.

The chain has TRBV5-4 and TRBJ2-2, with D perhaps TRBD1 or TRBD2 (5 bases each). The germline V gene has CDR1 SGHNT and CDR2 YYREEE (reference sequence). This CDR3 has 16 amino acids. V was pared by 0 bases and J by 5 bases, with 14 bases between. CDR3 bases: TGTGCCAGCAGCTTGGTTTGGGGGTCGGGGACCGGGGAGCTGTTTTTT. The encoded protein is CASSLVWGSGTGELFF.

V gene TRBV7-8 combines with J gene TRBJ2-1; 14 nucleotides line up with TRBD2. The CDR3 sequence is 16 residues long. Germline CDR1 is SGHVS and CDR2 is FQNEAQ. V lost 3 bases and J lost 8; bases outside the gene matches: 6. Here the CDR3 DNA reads TGTGCCAGCAGCTTTAGGGGGACTAGCGGGAGTGATGAGCAGTTCTTC. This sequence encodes CASSFRGTSGSDEQFF.

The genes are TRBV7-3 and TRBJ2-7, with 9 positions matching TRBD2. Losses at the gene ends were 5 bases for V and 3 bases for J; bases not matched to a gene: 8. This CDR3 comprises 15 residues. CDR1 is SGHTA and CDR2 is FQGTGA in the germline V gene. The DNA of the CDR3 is TGTGCCAGCAGCCCGACTAGCGGACTACTCTACGAGCAGTACTTC. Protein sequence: CASSPTSGLLYEQYF.

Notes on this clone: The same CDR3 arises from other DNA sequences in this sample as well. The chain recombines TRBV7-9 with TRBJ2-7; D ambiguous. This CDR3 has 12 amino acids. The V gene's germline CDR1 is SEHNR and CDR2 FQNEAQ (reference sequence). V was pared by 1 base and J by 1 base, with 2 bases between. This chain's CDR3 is CASSLGSYEQYF. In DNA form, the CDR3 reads TGTGCCAGCAGCTTAGGGTCCTACGAGCAGTACTTC.

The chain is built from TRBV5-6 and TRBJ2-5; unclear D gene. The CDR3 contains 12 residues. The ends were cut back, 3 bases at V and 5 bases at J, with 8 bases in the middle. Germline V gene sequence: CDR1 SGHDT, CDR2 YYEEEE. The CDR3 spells CASSSLGETQYF. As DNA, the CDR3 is TGTGCCAGCAGCTCCCTGGGGGAGACCCAGTACTTC.

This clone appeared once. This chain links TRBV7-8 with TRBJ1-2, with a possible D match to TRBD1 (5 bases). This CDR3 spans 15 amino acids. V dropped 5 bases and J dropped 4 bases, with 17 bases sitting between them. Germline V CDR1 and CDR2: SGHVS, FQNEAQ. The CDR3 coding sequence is TGTGCCAGCAGCCACGCGGGGGGGTCCGGCTATGGCTACACCTTC. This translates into CASSHAGGSGYGYTF. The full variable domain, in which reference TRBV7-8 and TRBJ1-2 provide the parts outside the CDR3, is GAGVSQSPRYKVAKRGQDVALRCDPISGHVSLFWYQQALGQGPEFLTYFQNEAQLDKSGLPSDRFFAERPEGSVSTLKIQRTQQEDSAVYLCASSHAGGSGYGYTFGSGTRLTVV.